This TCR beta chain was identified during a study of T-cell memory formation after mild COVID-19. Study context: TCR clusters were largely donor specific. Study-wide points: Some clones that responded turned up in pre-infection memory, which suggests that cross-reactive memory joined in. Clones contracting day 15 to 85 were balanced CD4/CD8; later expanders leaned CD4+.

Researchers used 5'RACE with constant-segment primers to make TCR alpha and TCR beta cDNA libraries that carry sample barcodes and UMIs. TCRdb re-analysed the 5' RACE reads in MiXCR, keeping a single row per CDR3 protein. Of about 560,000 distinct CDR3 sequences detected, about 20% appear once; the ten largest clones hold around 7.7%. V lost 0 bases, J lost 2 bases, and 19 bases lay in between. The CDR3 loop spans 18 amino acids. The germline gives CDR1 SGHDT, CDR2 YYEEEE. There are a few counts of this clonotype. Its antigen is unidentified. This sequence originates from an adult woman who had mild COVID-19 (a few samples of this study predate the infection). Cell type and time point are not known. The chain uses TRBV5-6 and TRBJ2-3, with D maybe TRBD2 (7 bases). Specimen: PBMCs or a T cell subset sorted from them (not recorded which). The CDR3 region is CASSLGAGGPIFTDTQYF. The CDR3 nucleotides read TGTGCCAGCAGCTTGGGCGCCGGGGGGCCCATATTCACAGATACGCAGTATTTT.